A single sample is the source of the 10 T cell receptor beta chains below, sequenced in a study of monozygotic twins with inflammatory bowel disease. TCRdb reprocessed the 5' RACE reads and reports one entry per CDR3 protein, with no DNA. The table for this sample gives fewer than 550,000 distinct CDR3 sequences. Sequencing was done on a sample of blood. These receptor sequences come from a human donor with ulcerative colitis or Crohn's disease, or a healthy co-twin of an affected twin (not recorded which).

V gene TRBV9 combines with J gene TRBJ2-1; TCRdb picks TRBD2, but there is no DNA to check that call. This CDR3 comprises 17 residues. Per germline, CDR1 SGDLS and CDR2 YYNGEE. The CDR3 region is CASSVAGTSGTYNEQFF.

The chain couples TRBV4-2 to TRBJ2-5; TCRdb proposes TRBD1, but this gene call is untestable without DNA. Germline CDR1 and CDR2: LGHNA and YNFKEQ. The CDR3 runs 13 residues. CDR3: CASSQTGRETQYF.

This sequence joins TRBV19 and TRBJ2-2; TCRdb returns TRBD1, unconfirmable since there is no DNA. The V gene's germline CDR1 is LNHDA and CDR2 SQIVND (reference sequence). The CDR3 covers 17 residues. Here the CDR3 reads CASSPRAPGVDTGELFF.

The genes are TRBV9 and TRBJ2-5; the TCRdb call, TRBD1, lacks DNA for checking. This CDR3 contains 15 residues. In germline, CDR1 is SGDLS, CDR2 YYNGEE. This CDR3 reads CASSVGDGVGETQYF.

The CDR3 reads CASSDSRSYEQYF. The V and J genes are TRBV25-1 and TRBJ2-7. Germline-derived CDR1 and CDR2 are MGHDK and SYGVNS. The CDR3 contains 13 residues.

The chain links TRBV5-6 to TRBJ2-1; lacking DNA, the TRBD2 call made by TCRdb goes unchecked. Germline V CDR1 and CDR2: SGHDT, YYEEEE. This CDR3 is 20 amino acids long. CDR3 residues: CASSPGGKTGLAGLYREQFF.

The chain uses TRBV25-1 and TRBJ2-7; TCRdb's D call, TRBD2, is unchecked because there is no DNA. CDR1 and CDR2 (germline): MGHDK, SYGVNS. The CDR3 sequence is 19 residues long. Here the CDR3 reads CASSTRQLAGGSSSYEQYF.

This sequence joins TRBV15 and TRBJ2-7. Germline V CDR1 and CDR2: LNHNV, YYDKDF (reference sequence). The CDR3 totals 17 residues. CDR3 amino acids: CATSRDPFLAGDYEQYF.

This sequence joins TRBV4-1 and TRBJ2-5; TCRdb designates TRBD2, a call that cannot be tested without DNA. Germline V gene sequence: CDR1 MGHRA, CDR2 YSYEKL. The CDR3 is 16 amino acids. The CDR3 protein is CASSPGDRAVQETQYF.

V is TRBV2 and J is TRBJ2-1; the D call of TRBD1 rests on TCRdb alone, since no DNA is present to check it. This CDR3 contains 14 residues. CDR1 is SNHLY, CDR2 FYNNEI, per germline. The CDR3 reads CASNPQGNYNEQFF.